This entry features one T cell receptor (beta chain) sequence. Its antigen is as yet unknown. The CDR3 covers 16 residues. V gave up 3 bases and J gave up 10 bases; unmatched junction bases: 10. Germline CDR1 and CDR2: MDHEN and SYDVKM. These data belong to a study of cytomegalovirus exposure and HLA in healthy donors. Study-level information: Findings of an earlier analysis included 110 million or so unique TCR beta sequences from about 180 million T cells.

With 60 Vbeta and 13 Jbeta primers, the PCR was carried out. Sequencing was performed with immunoSEQ multiplex PCR; in TCRdb, only in-frame clones are kept and a portion is missing. The top ten clones hold about 1.3% of a sample with some 150,000 clones, more than 65% of them seen once. Points from the study as a whole: Cytomegalovirus-associated status was assigned to some 180 TCR beta chains. Researchers reported in a later analysis that a missense DCLRE1C variant was tied to TCR beta V- and J-gene trimming. In a later analysis, approximately 15,000 TCR beta sequences were associated with HLA alleles at 0.05 false discovery rate.

The V and J genes are TRBV28 and TRBJ2-1; 12 nucleotides align to TRBD2. Sequences were obtained from PBMCs. This TCR was recovered from a woman aged 45-65 years in good health and CMV-seronegative. The CDR3 region is CASSLVRTSGTGEQFF. CDR3 DNA: TGTGCCAGCAGTTTGGTTAGGACTAGCGGGACAGGGGAGCAGTTCTTC.